This is a list of T cell receptor beta chains from one sample in a study of T cell responses to AZD1222 COVID-19 vaccine. This table comes from immunoSEQ multiplex PCR, and its TCRdb copy is limited to in-frame clones, with some not included. Of 100,000 to 150,000 clones listed, more than 80% were seen once; the top ten hold roughly 4.2%. Source: peripheral blood, taken 28 days after the second dose of the MenACWY control vaccine. The receptors shown here come from an adult who received the MenACWY meningococcal vaccine as a control. CDR3s include the opening cysteine and the closing phenylalanine or tryptophan. Each record gives: J gene, clone size, V gene, D gene, CDR3 DNA, CDR3 protein. D genes are given only for firm matches. Clone size, where shown, is once, few, many, or a class for clones that have expanded.

TRBJ2-3 . TRBV6-4 . TGTGCCAGCAGCCCCGGGCCAGACACAGATACGCAGTATTTT CASSPGPDTDTQYF
TRBJ2-3 . TRBV5-4 TRBD1 TGTGCCAGTACCGCAGGGGGTTTTCGAGATACGCAGTATTTT CASTAGGFRDTQYF
TRBJ2-5 once TRBV5-6 . TGTGCCAGCAGCTTGCCCGGGTCGGGGACCCAGTACTTC CASSLPGSGTQYF
TRBJ1-5 . TRBV6-1 . TGTGCCAGCAGTGAAGATTTAATAAGGAACCAGCATTTT CASSEDLIRNQHF
TRBJ2-7 . TRBV18 TRBD2 TGTGCCAGCTCCCCAAGCGGGGGCGGGTCCGAGCAGTACTTC CASSPSGGGSEQYF
TRBJ2-4 . TRBV7-2 . TGTGCCAGCAGCCCAGCCCGGGGGGCCAAAAACATTCAGTACTTC CASSPARGAKNIQYF
TRBJ2-3 . TRBV5-5 TRBD2 TGTGCCAGCAGCTCTAGCGGCTCCACAGATACGCAGTATTTT CASSSSGSTDTQYF
TRBJ2-1 . TRBV6-2/TRBV6-3 TRBD2 TGTGCCAGCAGCCAACTAGCGGGGGCTTACAATGAGCAGTTCTTC CASSQLAGAYNEQFF
TRBJ2-1 . TRBV6-6 TRBD2 TGTGCCAGCAGCCTGACTAGCGCCCTTGAGCAGTTCTTC CASSLTSALEQFF
TRBJ1-5 . TRBV11-2 TRBD1 TGTGCCAGCAGCTTTACAGGGGTCCCTAATCAGCCCCAGCATTTT CASSFTGVPNQPQHF
TRBJ2-1 . TRBV28 . TGTGCCAGCAGTTTAAGGGGGAGAGTAGGTGAGCAGTTCTTC CASSLRGRVGEQFF
TRBJ1-6 . TRBV5-1 . TGCGCCAGCAGCAGTGACCATTCACCCCTCCACTTT CASSSDHSPLHF
TRBJ1-1 . TRBV27 . TGTGCCAGCAGAAAGTCAGGGGTGGTTGAAGCTTTCTTT CASRKSGVVEAFF
TRBJ2-7 . TRBV25-1 . TGTGCCAGCAGTGAATCCAGGTCCGCCTACGAGCAGTACTTC CASSESRSAYEQYF
TRBJ2-7 . TRBV24-1 . TGTGCCACCGCCCCGGGACGGGAGTCCTACGAGCAGTACTTC CATAPGRESYEQYF
TRBJ1-4 . TRBV28 . TGTGCCAGCAGCTTTTCGGGAAGTCCGACTAATGAAAAACTGTTTTTT CASSFSGSPTNEKLFF
TRBJ2-7 . TRBV28 . TGTGCCAGCAGTTTAATCTCCCCTTACGAGCAGTACTTC CASSLISPYEQYF
TRBJ2-1 once TRBV9 TRBD2 TGTGCCAGCAGCCCGCCTAGCGGGGGGGCCTATAATGAGCAGTTCTTC CASSPPSGGAYNEQFF
TRBJ1-4 . TRBV2 . TGTGCCAGCAGAGAACACGGCTCCCTAGATGAAAAACTGTTTTTT CASREHGSLDEKLFF
TRBJ1-4 once TRBV27 . TGTGCCAGCAGTTTAGACTCCGGGCCCCTTCGTGGAAAACTGTTTTTT CASSLDSGPLRGKLFF
TRBJ1-5 . TRBV1 . TGCACCAGACAGGGGAAAGGGCATATAAGCAATCAGCCCCAGCATTTT CTRQGKGHISNQPQHF
TRBJ2-3 . TRBV11-2 . TGTGCCAGCAGCTTGGGCCCGAAGGGGACGGCAGATACGCAGTATTTT CASSLGPKGTADTQYF
TRBJ2-2 . TRBV5-4 . TGTGCCAGCAGCTTGGGGGGGCCTCCCGGGGAGCTGTTTTTT CASSLGGPPGELFF
TRBJ1-3 . TRBV7-6 . TGTGCCAGCAGCTGGGGAGGTGGAAACACCATATATTTT CASSWGGGNTIYF
TRBJ1-6 . TRBV5-4 . TGTGCCAGCGGCAGGGATAATTCACCCCTCCACTTT CASGRDNSPLHF
TRBJ2-3 . TRBV7-8 . TGTGCCAGCAGCTCGATGACCTCCTCACGGGGTACAGATACGCAGTATTTT CASSSMTSSRGTDTQYF